The following is a TCR beta chain sequence with its context. The junction departs from germline at one end; a sequencing error may be responsible. This record comes from a study of CD4 and CD8 cells across lung adenocarcinoma regions. Via MiXCR, TCRdb re-called the PCR reads, giving one row per CDR3 protein. The table records some 27,000 distinct CDR3 sequences, approximately 53% of them present only once. CDR3 length: 14 residues. Germline CDR1 reads MNHNS; CDR2 reads SASEGT. Localized lung adenocarcinoma, a non-small cell lung cancer, affected the donors. This clonotype was obtained from a male donor with lung adenocarcinoma. The CD4 and CD8 labels of this study may be unreliable. What was sequenced was CD8+ T cells from the center of a lung tumor. The V gene is TRBV6-1, the J gene TRBJ2-3; TRBD2 aligns across 7 bases. CDR3 sequence reads: CAGSVAGDGDTQYF. The CDR3 DNA reads TGTGCGGGCAGCGTGGCGGGAGACGGAGATACGCAGTATTTC.